This TCR beta chain was captured in a study of blood T cells in healthy people across ages. For the second PCR, which ran for roughly 7 to 11 cycles, a sample-barcoded 5' primer and a J-beta primer mix were used. Via MiXCR, TCRdb re-called the 5' RACE reads, giving one row per CDR3 protein. In the table there are 700,000 to 950,000 distinct CDR3 sequences, about 40% of which are singletons. Each donor supplied around 10 milliliters of peripheral blood. Total RNA extracted from each sample amounted to at least 5 micrograms. Trimming at V came to 9 bases and at J to 6 bases, leaving 16 bases not matched to a gene. This CDR3 is built from 16 residues. CDR1 MNHEY and CDR2 SVGEGT come from the germline V gene.

The TCR sequence derives from a woman aged 55-69 years in good health. Source material: blood. V gene TRBV6-2 or TRBV6-3 combines with J gene TRBJ1-2; 10 bases line up with TRBD1. The CDR3 sequence is CASSPTPGQGIDGYTF. The CDR3 DNA reads as TGTGCCAGTAGTCCAACCCCGGGACAGGGGATCGATGGCTACACCTTC.